The clone carrying this T cell receptor (beta chain) was seen many times. Its antigen is currently unknown. This record comes from a study of T-cell reconstitution after alpha-beta-depleted transplantation in children. Study-level findings and limits: Where alpha-beta T cells came from about two months after transplant was reportedly several hundred expanded graft clones. The authors attributed T-cell counts and diversity one year after transplant mostly to newly produced T cells. TCRbeta diversity was high at day 60 in some patients (a result of surviving recipient T cells and thymic progenitors).

TCRbeta library construction was performed incorporating unique molecular identifiers. Each CDR3 protein gets one entry after TCRdb re-called the PCR reads with MiXCR. This table holds around 300,000 distinct CDR3 sequences, about 9.5% found once. Trimming cost V 0 bases and J 7 bases, with 22 bases left between them. In germline, CDR1 is ENHRY, CDR2 SYGVKD. This CDR3 has 18 amino acids. The sequence derives from a boy younger than two with acute myeloid leukemia, due to receive a stem cell transplant. Sample: PBMCs, taken before TCRalphabeta/CD19-depleted stem cell transplant. This chain uses TRBV10-3 with TRBJ2-1; the D gene is possibly TRBD1 (6 bases). CDR3 in DNA: TGTGCCATCAGTGAGTCGCGGATACAGGGAGTGGGGTTTAATGAGCAGTTCTTC. Translating it yields CAISESRIQGVGFNEQFF.